This TCR beta chain was documented in a study of yellow fever vaccine responses in identical twins. The study, taken as a whole, reports: Among the twins, the vaccine T cell response reportedly seemed partly convergent and partly personalized.

As concerns this clonotype: As yet, its antigen is unknown.

TCRdb independently ran MiXCR on the RT-PCR reads; one entry per CDR3 protein. In the table there are fewer than 6,500 distinct CDR3 sequences, around 79% of which are singletons. The germline gives CDR1 DFQATT, CDR2 SNEGSKA (reference sequence). The V end lost 4 bases, the J end lost 7 bases, and 13 bases lay between the germline ends. The CDR3 has 12 residues. This chain links TRBV20-1 with TRBJ1-1; TRBD1 is a possible D gene (5 bases). The source was T cells from blood (PBMCs), unsorted or a sorted subset (not recorded which), collected before or after yellow fever vaccination (not recorded which). The TCR was taken from a woman under 30 who received the yellow fever vaccine. The CDR3 DNA is TGCAGTGCTACCGACAGAGCGTTTGAAGCTTTCTTT. It codes for CSATDRAFEAFF.